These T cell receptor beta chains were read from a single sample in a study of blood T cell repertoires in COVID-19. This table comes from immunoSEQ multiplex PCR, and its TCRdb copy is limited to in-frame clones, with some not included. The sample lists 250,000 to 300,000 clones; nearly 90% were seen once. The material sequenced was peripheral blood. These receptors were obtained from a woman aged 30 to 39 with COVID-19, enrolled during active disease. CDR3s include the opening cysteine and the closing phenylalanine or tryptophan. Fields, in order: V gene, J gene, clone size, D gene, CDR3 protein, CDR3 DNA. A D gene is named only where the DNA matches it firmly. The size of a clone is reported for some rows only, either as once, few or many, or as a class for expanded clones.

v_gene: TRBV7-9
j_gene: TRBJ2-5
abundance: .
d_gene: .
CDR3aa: CASSQMGHSDETQYF
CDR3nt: TGTGCCAGCAGCCAGATGGGACATAGCGATGAGACCCAGTACTTC

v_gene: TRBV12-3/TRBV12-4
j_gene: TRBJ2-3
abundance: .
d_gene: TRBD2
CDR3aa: CASTRLAPDTQYF
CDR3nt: TGTGCCAGCACCCGACTAGCCCCAGATACGCAGTATTTT

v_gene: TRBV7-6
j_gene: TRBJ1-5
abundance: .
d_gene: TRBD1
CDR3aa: CASSLQGGPSNQPQHF
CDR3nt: TGTGCCAGCAGCTTACAGGGGGGACCTAGCAATCAGCCCCAGCATTTT

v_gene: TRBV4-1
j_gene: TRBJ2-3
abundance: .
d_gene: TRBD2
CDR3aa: CASSPGGLADNTDTQYF
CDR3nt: TGCGCCAGCAGCCCGGGGGGACTAGCGGACAACACAGATACGCAGTATTTT

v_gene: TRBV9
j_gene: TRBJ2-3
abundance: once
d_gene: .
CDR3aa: CASTRDTDTQYF
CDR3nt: TGTGCCAGCACCAGGGACACAGATACGCAGTATTTT

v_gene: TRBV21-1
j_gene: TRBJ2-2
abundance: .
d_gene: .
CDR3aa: CASTHRRELFF
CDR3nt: TGTGCCAGCACCCACAGGAGGGAGCTGTTTTTT

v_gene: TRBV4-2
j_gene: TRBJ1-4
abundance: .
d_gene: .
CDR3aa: CASKSEVANEKLFF
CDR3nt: TGTGCCAGCAAATCCGAGGTAGCTAATGAAAAACTGTTTTTT

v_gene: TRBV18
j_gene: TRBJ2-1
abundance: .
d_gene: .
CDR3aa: CASTTGVGNEQFF
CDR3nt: TGTGCCAGCACGACGGGAGTGGGAAATGAGCAGTTCTTC

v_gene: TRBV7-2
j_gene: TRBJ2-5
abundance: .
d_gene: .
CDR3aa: CASSLVGTGRGETQYF
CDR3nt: TGTGCCAGCAGCTTAGTTGGGACCGGGCGGGGAGAGACCCAGTACTTC

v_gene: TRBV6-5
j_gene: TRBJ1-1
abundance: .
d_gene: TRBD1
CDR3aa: CASSYGIRQGNTEAFF
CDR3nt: TGTGCCAGCAGTTACGGCATTAGACAGGGGAACACTGAAGCTTTCTTT

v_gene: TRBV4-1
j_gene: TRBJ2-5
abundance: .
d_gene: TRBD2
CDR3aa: CASSQILRGGPQETQYF
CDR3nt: TGCGCCAGCAGCCAAATACTCCGGGGGGGCCCTCAAGAGACCCAGTACTTC

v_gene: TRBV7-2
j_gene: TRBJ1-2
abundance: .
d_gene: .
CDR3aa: CASSLSLVRGRWDGYTF
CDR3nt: TGTGCCAGCAGCTTAAGCCTAGTCAGGGGAAGGTGGGATGGCTACACCTTC

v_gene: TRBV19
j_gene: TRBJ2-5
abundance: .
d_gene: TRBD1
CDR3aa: CASSFGTGAGETQYF
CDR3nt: TGTGCCAGTAGTTTCGGGACAGGGGCAGGGGAGACCCAGTACTTC

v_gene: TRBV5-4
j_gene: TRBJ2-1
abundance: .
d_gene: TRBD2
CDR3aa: CASGGGINEQFF
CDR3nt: TGTGCGAGCGGGGGGGGTATTAATGAGCAGTTCTTC

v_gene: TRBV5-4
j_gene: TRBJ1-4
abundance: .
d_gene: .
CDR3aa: CATSPRQEGEKLFF
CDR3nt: TGTGCCACCTCGCCGCGACAGGAAGGTGAAAAACTGTTTTTT

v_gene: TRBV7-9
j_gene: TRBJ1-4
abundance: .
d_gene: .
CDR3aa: CASSLSGANEKLFF
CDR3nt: TGTGCCAGCAGCTTATCAGGGGCGAATGAAAAACTGTTTTTT

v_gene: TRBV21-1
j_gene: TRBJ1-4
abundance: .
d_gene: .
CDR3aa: CASSRNSWGVEKLFF
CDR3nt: TGTGCCAGCAGCAGAAACAGCTGGGGGGTGGAAAAACTGTTTTTT

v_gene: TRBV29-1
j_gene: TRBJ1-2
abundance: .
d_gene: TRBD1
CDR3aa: CSVVGAGTAARGYTF
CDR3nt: TGCAGCGTTGTAGGTGCCGGGACAGCAGCCCGGGGCTACACCTTC

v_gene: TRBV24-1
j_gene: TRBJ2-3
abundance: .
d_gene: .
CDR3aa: CATSDPYVDTQYF
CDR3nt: TGTGCCACCAGTGATCCCTATGTTGATACGCAGTATTTT

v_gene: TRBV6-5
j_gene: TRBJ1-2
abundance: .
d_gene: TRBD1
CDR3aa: CASSRRDRGRLGYTF
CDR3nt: TGTGCCAGCAGCCGGCGGGACAGGGGGCGCCTTGGCTACACCTTC

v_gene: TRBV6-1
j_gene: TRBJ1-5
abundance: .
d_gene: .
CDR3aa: CASSEGIYRDNQPQHF
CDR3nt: TGTGCCAGCAGTGAAGGCATATACAGGGACAATCAGCCCCAGCATTTT

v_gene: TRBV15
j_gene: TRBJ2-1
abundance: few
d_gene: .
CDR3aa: CATSTRTVGNEQFF
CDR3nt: TGTGCCACCAGCACCCGGACAGTGGGCAATGAGCAGTTCTTC

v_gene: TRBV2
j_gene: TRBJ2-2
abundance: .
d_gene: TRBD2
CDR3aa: CASTALAGSNTGELFF
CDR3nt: TGTGCCAGCACAGCTCTAGCGGGTTCTAACACCGGGGAGCTGTTTTTT

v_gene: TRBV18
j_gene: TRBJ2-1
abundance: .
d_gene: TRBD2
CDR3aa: CASSPRAAGDNEQFF
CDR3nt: TGTGCCAGCTCACCACGTGCAGCGGGGGACAATGAGCAGTTCTTC